Shown below are 25 T cell receptor beta chains from a single sample sequenced in a study of TET2 disruption in CD19-targeted CAR T cells. Treatment meaning: autologous CTL019 cells: CD19 CAR with 4-1BB and CD3 zeta domains. These TCRs are of unknown antigen specificity. Sequencing used immunoSEQ multiplex PCR; TCRdb keeps in-frame clones, though not all of them. This sample's table reports under 30,000 clones. Sequences were derived from CD8- CAR+ T cells sorted from cultured blood T cells, sampled for CD19 CAR T cell therapy. The subset was: CD8-negative CAR-positive T cells from the infusion product. The receptors come from a man between 65 and 85 years old with chronic lymphocytic leukemia.

Comment on this clone: The read finishes 3 residues shy of the CDR3 end, and the germline J gene is used to complete it. The rearrangement joins TRBV10-1 to TRBJ2-1, with TRBD2 matching over 8 bases. Germline-derived CDR1 and CDR2 are WNHNN and SYGVQD (reference sequence). The CDR3 is 15 amino acids. Trimming at V came to 3 bases and at J to 0 bases, leaving 1 base not matched to a gene. The CDR3 bases that were read are TGCGCCAGCAGTGACGGGGGGGGCTCCTACAATGAG. Amino acid sequence: CASSDGGGSYNE. The whole CDR3 reads CASSDGGGSYNEQFF.

As concerns this clone: Read data end 3 residues before the CDR3 end; the end is taken from the germline J gene. This chain uses TRBV18 with TRBJ1-2; D is unresolved. CDR1 and CDR2 from the germline V gene are KGHSH and LQKENI. The CDR3 spans 12 residues. CDR3 protein: CASSEGLDTYTF. Incomplete CDR3 DNA: TGTGCCAGCTCAGAGGGCTTAGATACC.

About this clone itself: The CDR3 is cut off 3 residues early in the read; its end comes from the germline J gene. V is TRBV19 and J is TRBJ2-4, with 7 bases lining up with TRBD1. Germline CDR1 and CDR2: LNHDA and SQIVND (reference sequence). CDR3 size: 13 residues. CDR3 sequence reads: CASRTGQNYGQYF. The sequenced CDR3 bases are TGTGCCAGTAGGACAGGGCAGAACTATGGT. Supplemented by reference TRBV19 and TRBJ2-4, the full variable domain reads DGGITQSPKYLFRKEGQNVTLSCEQNLNHDAMYWYRQDPGQGLRLIYYSQIVNDFQKGDIAEGYSVSREKKESFPLTVTSAQKNPTAFYLCASRTGQNYGQYFGAGTRLSVL.

Details on this clone: The junction departs from the called germline gene at one end, perhaps through a read error. The CDR3 is cut off 3 residues early in the read; its end comes from the germline J gene. The gene calls are TRBV18 and TRBJ1-1; the match to TRBD1 covers 9 bases. From germline, CDR1 is KGHSH and CDR2 LQKENI. The CDR3 sequence is 13 residues long. Partial CDR3 DNA: TGTGCCGGCTCACAGGGGGCAGAAACTGAC. Translating gives CAGSQGAETD. The entire CDR3 reads CAGSQGAETDAFF. Based on the CDR3 plus reference TRBV18 and TRBJ1-1, the full variable domain is NAGVMQNPRHLVRRRGQEARLRCSPMKGHSHVYWYRQLPEEGLKFMVYLQKENIIDESGMPKERFSAEFPKEGPSILRIQQVVRGDSAAYFCAGSQGAETDAFFGQGTRLTVV.

Points on this clone: Sequencing ends 3 residues short of the CDR3 end; the germline J gene provides the rest. This chain uses TRBV29-1 with TRBJ2-4, with a tentative D call TRBD2 (5 bases). The CDR3 is made up of 15 amino acids. Germline CDR1 is SQVTM and CDR2 is ANQGSEA. The DNA read from the CDR3 is TGCAGCGTTGTAGTTTCATCCGGGGAGCGCTATGGT. It codes for CSVVVSSGERYG. The CDR3 as a whole reads CSVVVSSGERYGQYF.

A remark on this clone: The missing CDR3 end, 3 residues past where the read stops, is filled in from the germline J gene. Within the sample, other DNA sequences also encode this same CDR3. The genes are TRBV20-1 and TRBJ1-2; D is possibly TRBD1 (5 bases). This CDR3 is built from 14 residues. Germline values: CDR1 DFQATT, CDR2 SNEGSKA (reference sequence). CDR3 bases read: TGCAGTGCTAGAGATCGAGGGGCTAGTCGCGGC. It is translated as CSARDRGASRG. The full CDR3 is CSARDRGASRGYTF.

A word on this clone: A junction boundary mismatches the germline segment, possibly from a read error. Read coverage stops 3 residues before the CDR3 terminus; the germline J gene supplies the remainder. Other DNA sequences in the same sample also yield this CDR3. The rearrangement links TRBV15 to TRBJ1-3; D is ambiguous. Germline lookup yields CDR1 LNHNV and CDR2 YYDKDF (reference sequence). The CDR3 sequence is 16 residues long. Partial CDR3 DNA: TGTGCCACCAGCTCCCGACATGGCCTCTCTGGAAACACA. Translating gives CATSSRHGLSGNT. The complete CDR3 sequence is CATSSRHGLSGNTIYF.

As regards this clone: Read coverage stops 3 residues before the CDR3 terminus; the germline J gene supplies the remainder. The rearrangement links TRBV28 to TRBJ2-7; the match to TRBD1 covers 7 bases. Per the germline V gene, CDR1 is MDHEN and CDR2 is SYDVKM. CDR3 length: 14 amino acids. V gave up 4 bases and J gave up 6 bases; unmatched junction bases: 9. This chain's CDR3 is CASSSNQQGTEQYF. CDR3 DNA (partial): TGTGCCAGCAGTTCAAACCAACAGGGGACCGAG.

About this clone: The CDR3 is cut off 3 residues early in the read; its end comes from the germline J gene. The chain joins TRBV12-3 or TRBV12-4 to TRBJ2-2, with D uncertain. Trimming took 5 bases from V and 8 from J, leaving 9 bases between them. The CDR3 has 12 residues. The CDR3 protein is CASSPPLGELFF. CDR3 DNA, as far as it was read: TGTGCCAGCAGTCCCCCGTTAGGGGAG.

About this clone: From the germline J gene comes the end of the CDR3, since the read stops 3 residues before it. The V gene is TRBV11-2, the J gene TRBJ2-7; TRBD1 agrees at 9 bases. The CDR3 is 14 amino acids. V was clipped by 4 bases and J by 5 bases; unmatched bases: 6. Germline CDR1 and CDR2: SGHAT and FQNNGV. The CDR3 protein is CASSSGTGPNEQYF. CDR3 bases read: TGTGCCAGCAGCTCCGGGACAGGGCCTAACGAG.

On this clone: The DNA ends 3 residues before the CDR3 does, and the rest of the CDR3 is filled in from the germline J gene. The chain employs TRBV5-1 and TRBJ2-1; D remains ambiguous. Germline CDR1 reads SGHRS; CDR2 reads YFSETQ. This CDR3 region has 12 residues. The V end was cut by 7 bases, the J end by 4 bases, with 9 bases between. CDR3 DNA, as far as it was read: TGCGCCAGCTCCATAGGGTACAATGAG. Its protein product is CASSIGYNE. The CDR3 as a whole reads CASSIGYNEQFF.

To note about this clone: The read ends 3 residues before the CDR3 terminus; that terminus is restored from the germline J gene. The sample carries other DNA sequences with the same CDR3. The genes are TRBV5-4 and TRBJ1-3; 9 bases match TRBD1. J lost 8 bases, V lost 0 bases, and 0 bases had no gene match. This CDR3 is 13 amino acids long. From germline, CDR1 is SGHNT and CDR2 YYREEE (reference sequence). The covered CDR3 bases are TGTGCCAGCAGCTTGGGACAGGGGGACACC. It specifies CASSLGQGDT. The entire CDR3 protein reads CASSLGQGDTIYF.

In regard to this clone: The read halts 3 residues ahead of the CDR3 end, with the missing end drawn from the germline J gene. The V and J genes are TRBV20-1 and TRBJ2-2; a weak D match, TRBD1 (5 bases). This CDR3 contains 13 residues. The germline V gene has CDR1 DFQATT and CDR2 SNEGSKA (reference sequence). CDR3 residues: CSGGDSGKEKLFF. The part of the CDR3 DNA that was read is TGCAGTGGTGGTGACAGTGGAAAGGAAAAG.

Worth noting for this clone: The CDR3 goes on 3 residues after the read ends, and that part is filled in from the germline J gene. V usage is TRBV7-3 and J usage is TRBJ2-3; D is possibly TRBD2 (7 bases). The germline CDR1 and CDR2 sequences are SGHTA and FQGTGA. The CDR3 is made up of 17 amino acids. V lost 5 bases, J lost 6 bases, and 24 bases lay in between. The CDR3: CASSPHGRAGASDTQYF. Incomplete CDR3 DNA: TGTGCCAGCAGCCCGCATGGGAGGGCAGGGGCGTCGGATACG.

Considering frequency, this clone is medium-sized. The read terminates 3 residues before the CDR3 end, so the remaining end is supplied by the germline J gene. V usage is TRBV5-1 and J usage is TRBJ2-7; TRBD1 might be the D (6 bases). CDR1 and CDR2 from the germline V gene are SGHRS and YFSETQ. The CDR3 has 13 residues. The germline V and J ends were trimmed by 7 bases and 3 bases, with 14 bases remaining between them. The covered CDR3 bases are TGCGCCAGCGCCCCTGACAGGAACTACGAG. Its protein is CASAPDRNYE. Given in full, the CDR3 is CASAPDRNYEQYF.

Turning to this clone: The CDR3 extends 3 residues past the end of the read, so its final part is completed from the germline J gene. The chain has TRBV19 and TRBJ1-5; 9 bases are shared with TRBD1. The J segment lost 6 bases and the V segment lost 2 bases, leaving 5 bases of the junction unmatched. CDR1 is LNHDA and CDR2 is SQIVND in the germline V gene (reference sequence). CDR3 length equals 15 residues. The sequenced part of the CDR3 DNA is TGTGCCAGTAGTATACAGGGACAGGGCGGTCAGCCC. Residues: CASSIQGQGGQP. The whole CDR3 region reads CASSIQGQGGQPQHF.

Partial CDR3 DNA: TGTGCCAGCAGCCCAGGGACAGGGACTAGAGGC. Its translation is CASSPGTGTRG. The entire CDR3 protein is CASSPGTGTRGYTF. V is TRBV7-9 and J is TRBJ1-2; 9 bases agree with TRBD1. The CDR3 goes on 3 residues after the read ends, and that part is filled in from the germline J gene. The CDR3 is made up of 14 amino acids. From germline, CDR1 is SEHNR and CDR2 FQNEAQ (reference sequence).

With respect to this clone: The CDR3 end lies 3 residues beyond the end of the read and is filled in from the germline J gene. V usage is TRBV19 and J usage is TRBJ2-4; no clear D gene. The CDR3 loop spans 12 amino acids. Germline CDR1 is LNHDA and CDR2 is SQIVND (reference sequence). The CDR3 here is CASSMGTGGQYF. The covered CDR3 bases are TGTGCCAGTAGTATGGGTACGGGTGGT.

Note on this clone: The read stops 3 residues short of the end of the CDR3; the missing end is completed from the germline J gene. This chain links TRBV2 with TRBJ1-2; 7 bases align to TRBD1. Germline V gives CDR1 SNHLY, CDR2 FYNNEI. CDR3 length: 12 residues. The CDR3 spells CASERGQRGYTF. The CDR3 DNA, read in part, is TGTGCCAGCGAGAGGGGACAGCGGGGC.

In regard to this clone: The read is 3 residues too short to cover the CDR3 end, so that end is filled in from the germline J gene. This sample includes further DNA sequences coding for the same CDR3. The chain combines TRBV10-3 with TRBJ1-2, with TRBD1 as a possible D gene (6 bases). Between the trimmed V and J ends, which lost 3 bases and 3 bases, there was a span of 20 bases. The CDR3 covers 17 residues. The germline V gene encodes CDR1 ENHRY and CDR2 SYGVKD. The part of the CDR3 DNA that was read is TGTGCCATCAGTGATTTCGCGGGGGCTCTTCCGGACTATGGC. It codes for CAISDFAGALPDYG. The full-length CDR3 reads as CAISDFAGALPDYGYTF.

To note about this clone: The CDR3 is cut off 3 residues early in the read; its end comes from the germline J gene. The chain carries TRBV27 and TRBJ1-4, with D perhaps matching TRBD1 (6 bases). CDR3 length: 13 residues. V was cut by 2 bases and J by 7 bases, with 8 bases left in between. The V gene's germline CDR1 is MNHEY and CDR2 SMNVEV (reference sequence). CDR3 DNA, as far as it was read: TGTGCCAGCAGTTTACAGGGGAGTGAAAAA. Protein sequence: CASSLQGSEK. Given in full, the CDR3 is CASSLQGSEKLFF.

Remarks on this clone: The observed sequence ends 3 residues before the CDR3 terminus, with the missing tail filled in from the germline J gene. The V call is TRBV5-1, the J call TRBJ2-1; 14 bases map to TRBD2. This CDR3 comprises 18 residues. In germline, CDR1 is SGHRS, CDR2 YFSETQ. J lost 1 base, V lost 3 bases, and 6 bases had no gene match. The CDR3 loop reads CASSSGLAGAQSYNEQFF. The CDR3 DNA, read in part, is TGCGCCAGCAGCTCGGGACTAGCGGGGGCCCAATCCTACAATGAG.

With regard to this clone: A junction boundary mismatches the germline segment, possibly from a read error. The read ends 3 residues before the CDR3 terminus; that terminus is restored from the germline J gene. Other DNA sequences in the sample encode the same CDR3. The V call is TRBV13, the J call TRBJ1-3; D may be TRBD1 (5 bases). Germline CDR1 PRHDT, CDR2 FYEKMQ (reference sequence). This CDR3 is 14 amino acids long. The sequenced part of the CDR3 DNA is TGTGCCAGCGCCCAGGGCTTCTCTGGAAACACT. This sequence encodes CASAQGFSGNT. The whole CDR3 protein is CASAQGFSGNTIYF. Complete variable domain (other parts from reference TRBV13 and TRBJ1-3): AAGVIQSPRHLIKEKRETATLKCYPIPRHDTVYWYQQGPGQDPQFLISFYEKMQSDKGSIPDRFSAQQFSDYHSELNMSSLELGDSALYFCASAQGFSGNTIYFGEGSWLTVV.

A note on this clone: The read ends 3 residues before the CDR3 terminus; that terminus is restored from the germline J gene. The chain couples TRBV18 to TRBJ1-5; D may be TRBD1 (6 bases). The CDR3 loop spans 14 amino acids. Germline V lookup: CDR1 KGHSH, CDR2 LQKENI. Trimming pared 6 bases from V and 7 bases from J, leaving 16 bases between. The sequenced CDR3 bases are TGTGCCAGCTCCCCCGGGGGGCCGGAGCAGCCC. Translated, it gives CASSPGGPEQP. The full CDR3 is CASSPGGPEQPQHF.

The sequenced CDR3 bases are TGTGCCAGCAGCGTGAGTGGATTTCGGCCCTCGATGGGACTTTACACAGATACG. As protein: CASSVSGFRPSMGLYTDT. The CDR3 in full is CASSVSGFRPSMGLYTDTQYF. V and J are TRBV9 and TRBJ2-3, with a possible D match to TRBD2 (6 bases). The read ends 3 residues shy of where the CDR3 ends; the end is completed using the germline J gene. With 2 bases removed from V and 2 bases from J, the gap between germline ends came to 30 bases. The CDR3 consists of 21 residues. CDR1 is SGDLS, CDR2 YYNGEE, per germline.